Following are 27 T cell receptor beta chains from one sample sequenced in a study of T cell changes during pregnancy in multiple sclerosis. Sequencing used immunoSEQ multiplex PCR; TCRdb keeps in-frame clones, though not all of them. The data show 55,000 to 70,000 clones, with around 90% seen just once and roughly 1.4% held by the top ten. The material sequenced was peripheral blood, taken in the third trimester of pregnancy. All receptors come from a female donor in good health, enrolled as a control in a pregnancy study.

The genes are TRBV6-6 and TRBJ1-2, with a tentative D call TRBD1 (5 bases). V was trimmed by 0 bases and J by 8 bases, leaving 13 bases between them. Looked up from germline, CDR1 is MNHNY and CDR2 is SVGAGI (reference sequence). This CDR3 spans 14 amino acids. CDR3 coding DNA: TGTGCCAGCAGTTACTCGCCAGGGTCTGGCGGCTACACCTTC. Translation gives CASSYSPGSGGYTF.

The V gene is TRBV5-6, the J gene TRBJ1-1, with TRBD1 identical over 8 bases. CDR3 length equals 15 residues. Germline CDR1 and CDR2: SGHDT and YYEEEE. J lost 5 bases, V lost 4 bases, and 10 bases had no gene match. For the CDR3, the DNA is TGTGCCAGCAGCACTAGACAGGGGAAGAGGACTGAAGCTTTCTTT. This sequence encodes CASSTRQGKRTEAFF.

The chain recombines TRBV9 with TRBJ1-1, with 12 bases that match TRBD1. The CDR3 has 16 amino acids. From germline, CDR1 is SGDLS and CDR2 YYNGEE. Unmatched junction bases numbered 4, after V lost 0 bases and J lost 4 bases. The CDR3 DNA is TGTGCCAGCAGCGTAGGGGGACAGGGGGCGGGCACTGAAGCTTTCTTT. As protein: CASSVGGQGAGTEAFF.

The V call is TRBV5-1, the J call TRBJ2-2; D ambiguous. This CDR3 has 12 residues. Trimming stripped 1 base from V and 4 bases from J, with 2 bases between. CDR1 and CDR2 from the germline V gene are SGHRS and YFSETQ. The CDR3 sequence: CASSLLTGELFF. The CDR3 DNA follows: TGCGCCAGCAGCTTGCTCACCGGGGAGCTGTTTTTT.

The J gene is TRBJ2-7, the V gene TRBV4-3, with a possible D match to TRBD1 (7 bases). V lost 1 base to trimming and J lost 0 bases, with 13 bases between them. Looked up from germline, CDR1 is LGHNA and CDR2 is YSLEER. The CDR3 length is 16 residues. The CDR3 loop is CASSQGRDSSSYEQYF. In DNA, the CDR3 is TGCGCCAGCAGCCAAGGGCGGGACAGTTCCTCCTACGAGCAGTACTTC.

This rearrangement joins TRBV4-3 to TRBJ2-5, with TRBD2 identical over 10 bases. CDR1 and CDR2 (germline): LGHNA, YSLEER. The length of the CDR3 is 16 residues. Trimming took 4 bases from V and 1 from J; bases not matched to a gene: 6. CDR3 sequence reads: CASSPGLAETQETQYF. The CDR3 DNA follows: TGCGCCAGCAGCCCCGGACTAGCGGAAACCCAAGAGACCCAGTACTTC.

The chain recombines TRBV7-8 with TRBJ2-7; 9 nucleotides align to TRBD1. V lost 3 bases and J lost 2; bases outside the gene matches: 2. This CDR3 region has 14 residues. Germline V gives CDR1 SGHVS, CDR2 FQNEAQ. CDR3 sequence (DNA): TGTGCCAGCAGCTTCCGGGACAGGGCCTACGAGCAGTACTTC. Translating it yields CASSFRDRAYEQYF. The complete variable domain, with remaining parts taken from reference TRBV7-8 and TRBJ2-7, reads GAGVSQSPRYKVAKRGQDVALRCDPISGHVSLFWYQQALGQGPEFLTYFQNEAQLDKSGLPSDRFFAERPEGSVSTLKIQRTQQEDSAVYLCASSFRDRAYEQYFGPGTRLTVT.

V and J are TRBV15 and TRBJ2-7, with 7 bases fitting TRBD1. Germline V CDR1 and CDR2: LNHNV, YYDKDF (reference sequence). V trimming: 0 bases; J trimming: 3 bases; junction bases outside the gene matches: 20. The CDR3 consists of 20 residues. This CDR3 reads CATSRDGRQTGYLPLYEQYF. The CDR3 nucleotides read TGTGCCACCAGCAGAGACGGGCGCCAGACAGGGTATTTGCCTCTCTACGAGCAGTACTTC.

The rearrangement links TRBV28 to TRBJ1-1, with a possible D match to TRBD1 (5 bases). Germline V gene sequence: CDR1 MDHEN, CDR2 SYDVKM. V lost 1 base to trimming and J lost 8 bases, with 11 bases between them. The CDR3 sequence is 13 residues long. The CDR3 bases are TGTGCCAGCAGTTTATCCGGGGGATCAGAAGCTTTCTTT. Its translation is CASSLSGGSEAFF.

Worth noting for this clone: Compared with germline, one end of the junction differs, possibly owing to a read error. The gene calls are TRBV19 and TRBJ1-1, with D maybe TRBD1 (6 bases). This CDR3 region has 14 residues. CDR1 is LNHDA and CDR2 is SQIVND in the germline V gene (reference sequence). The CDR3 DNA sequence: TGTGCCAGCAGTATGGGGGCGAAGGGCACTGAAGCTTTCTTT. Translating gives CASSMGAKGTEAFF.

The chain couples TRBV5-4 to TRBJ2-2, with 10 bases identical to TRBD1. V lost 0 bases to trimming and J lost 0 bases; unmatched junction nucleotides: 8. The CDR3 has 19 residues. Germline V gene data show CDR1 as SGHNT and CDR2 as YYREEE (reference sequence). CDR3 sequence reads: CASSLVPGQGRTNTGELFF. Written as DNA, the CDR3 is TGTGCCAGCAGCTTGGTTCCGGGACAGGGGCGAACGAACACCGGGGAGCTGTTTTTT.

This clone has more than one count but fewer than ten. For the CDR3, the DNA is TGTGCCGCAAGGGGGAGGGGGAACACTGAAGCTTTCTTT. Translating gives CAARGRGNTEAFF. The chain employs TRBV19 and TRBJ1-1; D may be TRBD1 (6 bases). CDR1 is LNHDA and CDR2 is SQIVND in the germline V gene (reference sequence). Trimming cost V 11 bases and J 1 base, with 14 bases left between them. The CDR3 runs to 13 residues.

J is TRBJ1-4 and V is TRBV29-1; the match to TRBD1 covers 9 bases. Germline trimming cut 0 bases from V and 10 bases from J; bases unmatched to any gene: 6. Germline values: CDR1 SQVTM, CDR2 ANQGSEA. The CDR3 consists of 14 residues. CDR3 sequence: CSVEDGDRVGKLFF. In nucleotides, the CDR3 is TGCAGCGTTGAAGATGGGGACAGGGTGGGAAAACTGTTTTTT.

The rearrangement uses TRBV10-2 and TRBJ2-5; D is unclear. The V end was cut by 3 bases, the J end by 1 base, with 9 bases between. The CDR3 extends over 14 amino acids. Germline values: CDR1 WSHSY, CDR2 SAAADI. The CDR3 sequence: CASSELQSQETQYF. The CDR3 DNA follows: TGCGCCAGCAGTGAATTACAGAGCCAAGAGACCCAGTACTTC.

This clone was observed once. The chain carries TRBV19 and TRBJ1-2; 9 nucleotides line up with TRBD1. Trimming removed 7 bases from V and 3 bases from J; junction bases left unmatched: 9. This CDR3 has 15 residues. Germline V gene sequence: CDR1 LNHDA, CDR2 SQIVND (reference sequence). The CDR3 reads CASTGDRAGDYGYTF. CDR3 DNA: TGTGCCAGTACAGGGGACAGGGCAGGCGACTATGGCTACACCTTC.

The chain links TRBV5-6 to TRBJ1-1, with D maybe TRBD1 (5 bases). Germline V gene lookup returns CDR1 SGHDT and CDR2 YYEEEE. V dropped 2 bases and J dropped 4 bases, with 9 bases sitting between them. This CDR3 has 13 amino acids. The CDR3 loop is CASSFGGVTEAFF. For the CDR3, the DNA is TGTGCCAGCAGCTTTGGAGGGGTCACTGAAGCTTTCTTT.

The chain carries TRBV7-2 and TRBJ1-3, with 12 bases that match TRBD1. The CDR3 is 15 residues long. The germline CDR1 and CDR2 sequences are SGHTA and FQGNSA. J was trimmed by 4 bases and V by 3 bases; bases with no gene match: 1. The CDR3 region is CASSLGQGAGNTIYF. The CDR3 DNA reads TGTGCCAGCAGCTTGGGACAGGGGGCGGGAAACACCATATATTTT. The full variable domain, rest sourced from reference TRBV7-2 and TRBJ1-3, is GAGVSQSPSNKVTEKGKDVELRCDPISGHTALYWYRQSLGQGLEFLIYFQGNSAPDKSGLPSDRFSAERTGGSVSTLTIQRTQQEDSAVYLCASSLGQGAGNTIYFGEGSWLTVV.

The chain is built from TRBV2 and TRBJ1-3; maybe TRBD1 (6 bases). Germline V gene sequence: CDR1 SNHLY, CDR2 FYNNEI. The CDR3 has 15 residues. Trimming left V 10 bases short and J 4 bases short, with 20 bases between. The CDR3 protein is CATLKLTGPGNTIYF. In nucleotides, the CDR3 is TGTGCCACCCTCAAGCTGACAGGTCCAGGAAACACCATATATTTT. The whole variable domain, filled in from reference TRBV2 and TRBJ1-3, reads EPEVTQTPSHQVTQMGQEVILRCVPISNHLYFYWYRQILGQKVEFLVSFYNNEISEKSEIFDDQFSVERPDGSNFTLKIRSTKLEDSAMYFCATLKLTGPGNTIYFGEGSWLTVV.

The chain uses TRBV30 and TRBJ2-7; D gene unclear. V dropped 5 bases and J dropped 3 bases, with 11 bases sitting between them. There are 12 residues in the CDR3. CDR1 is GTSNPN, CDR2 SVGIG, per germline (reference sequence). The CDR3, as DNA: TGTGCCTGGGGCGGTGTGGGCTACGAGCAGTACTTC. Its protein is CAWGGVGYEQYF.

The rearrangement uses TRBV4-3 and TRBJ1-2; perhaps TRBD1 as D (5 bases). This CDR3 is built from 14 residues. Trimming cost V 4 bases and J 7 bases, with 16 bases left between them. In germline, CDR1 is LGHNA, CDR2 YSLEER. CDR3 residues: CASSPDRGWSGYTF. Written as DNA, the CDR3 is TGCGCCAGCAGCCCGGATAGGGGATGGTCTGGCTACACCTTC.

The V gene is TRBV7-9, the J gene TRBJ1-1, with D uncertain. In germline, CDR1 is SEHNR, CDR2 FQNEAQ (reference sequence). The germline V and J ends were trimmed by 5 bases and 8 bases, with 9 bases remaining between them. The CDR3 is 11 residues long. The CDR3 DNA reads as TGTGCCAGCAGCCCTGGCGGCGAAGCTTTCTTT. As protein: CASSPGGEAFF. Together with reference TRBV7-9 and TRBJ1-1, the CDR3 gives the full variable domain: DTGVSQNPRHKITKRGQNVTFRCDPISEHNRLYWYRQTLGQGPEFLTYFQNEAQLEKSRLLSDRFSAERPKGSFSTLEIQRTEQGDSAMYLCASSPGGEAFFGQGTRLTVV.

The chain carries TRBV28 and TRBJ2-3; 10 positions agree with TRBD2. The CDR3 extends over 15 amino acids. CDR1 and CDR2 (germline): MDHEN, SYDVKM. Trimming cost V 3 bases and J 7 bases; bases outside gene matches: 7. As DNA, the CDR3 is TGTGCCAGCAGTTTGATAAGCGGGGGGGCAAATACGCAGTATTTT. Translating gives CASSLISGGANTQYF.

The chain uses TRBV2 and TRBJ1-1; 7 bases align to TRBD1. Trimming at V came to 6 bases and at J to 1 base, leaving 8 bases not matched to a gene. This CDR3 is 15 amino acids long. Per germline, CDR1 SNHLY and CDR2 FYNNEI. CDR3 bases: TGTGCCAGCAGATACAGAGGGGGCCCGAACACTGAAGCTTTCTTT. Its protein is CASRYRGGPNTEAFF.

The V call is TRBV2, the J call TRBJ2-4, with TRBD2 as a possible D gene (7 bases). The CDR3 extends over 13 amino acids. With 3 bases removed from V and 9 bases from J, the gap between germline ends came to 12 bases. CDR1 SNHLY and CDR2 FYNNEI come from the germline V gene. CDR3 in DNA: TGTGCCAGCAGTGACAGGGGCGGGAGCATTCAGTACTTC. Its translation is CASSDRGGSIQYF.

This clone came up once. The V gene is TRBV19, the J gene TRBJ2-5; the match to TRBD2 covers 9 bases. Trimming removed 4 bases from V and 1 base from J; junction bases left unmatched: 4. CDR1 and CDR2 from the germline V gene are LNHDA and SQIVND (reference sequence). This CDR3 spans 15 amino acids. The CDR3, as DNA: TGTGCCAGTAGTAGGGTACTAGCGGGCCAAGAGACCCAGTACTTC. Residues: CASSRVLAGQETQYF.

J is TRBJ2-7 and V is TRBV5-1; D perhaps matches TRBD1 (6 bases). CDR1 SGHRS and CDR2 YFSETQ come from the germline V gene. CDR3 length: 16 residues. The V end was cut by 4 bases, the J end by 2 bases, with 19 bases between. CDR3 nucleotide sequence: TGCGCCAGCAGCGTATCCCTCCAGGGGAAGGCCTACGAGCAGTACTTC. Amino acid sequence: CASSVSLQGKAYEQYF.

The CDR3 protein is CASSPRLADNTGELFF. CDR3 nucleotides: TGTGCCAGCTCACCGAGACTAGCGGACAACACCGGGGAGCTGTTTTTT. The chain is built from TRBV18 and TRBJ2-2; 9 nucleotides match TRBD2. From germline, CDR1 is KGHSH and CDR2 LQKENI. J gave up 2 bases and V 3 bases, and 4 bases lay outside the gene matches. This CDR3 is 16 amino acids long.